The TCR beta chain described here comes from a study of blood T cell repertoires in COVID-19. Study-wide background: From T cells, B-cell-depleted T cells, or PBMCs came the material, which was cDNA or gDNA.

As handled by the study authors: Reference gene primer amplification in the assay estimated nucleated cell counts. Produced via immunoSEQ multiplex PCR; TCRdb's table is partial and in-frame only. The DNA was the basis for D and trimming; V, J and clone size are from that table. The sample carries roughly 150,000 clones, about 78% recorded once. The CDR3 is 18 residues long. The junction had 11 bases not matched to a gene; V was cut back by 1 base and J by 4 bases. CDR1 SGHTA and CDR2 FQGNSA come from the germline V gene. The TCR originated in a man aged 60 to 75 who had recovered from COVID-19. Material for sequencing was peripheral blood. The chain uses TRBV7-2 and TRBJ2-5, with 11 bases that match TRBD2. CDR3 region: CASSLGALAGGPGETQYF. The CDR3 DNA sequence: TGTGCCAGCAGCTTAGGGGCCTTAGCGGGAGGGCCGGGAGAGACCCAGTACTTC.